Sequencing of this T cell receptor (beta chain) was carried out in a study of T cell responses to AZD1222 COVID-19 vaccine. General study findings and limits: The study identified only a handful of AZD1222 recipients as seropositive at baseline. Of spike-specific TCRs, nearly half reportedly target regions left unmutated in variants. Possibly, clonal diversity was underestimated; donors were largely white British and included more females.

Worth noting for this clone: What it recognizes is unknown.

The CDR3 totals 14 residues. The ends were cut back, 4 bases at V and 1 base at J, with 6 bases in the middle. Per germline, CDR1 SGDLS and CDR2 YYNGEE. The table came from immunoSEQ multiplex PCR; TCRdb's copy has only in-frame clones and leaves some out. The sample lists around 190,000 clones; almost 95% were seen once. The TCR originated in an adult in good health. This sequence joins TRBV9 and TRBJ2-6; D is ambiguous. The input for sequencing was peripheral blood, taken on day 0 of AZD1222 vaccination. The CDR3 sequence: CASSWGSGANVLTF. The CDR3 DNA follows: TGTGCCAGCAGCTGGGGTTCTGGGGCCAACGTCCTGACTTTC.